This T cell receptor beta chain was profiled in a study of blood T cell repertoires in COVID-19. Study context: The samples span acute and convalescent COVID-19 from the United States, Italy and Spain. T cells, B-cell-depleted T cells, or PBMCs provided the cDNA or gDNA that served as material.

Only in-frame clones appear in the TCRdb table, and some are missing; sequencing was by immunoSEQ multiplex PCR. The repertoire holds fewer than 350,000 clones, with under 90% as singletons. The sequenced sample was peripheral blood. The clonotype originates from an older woman with active or convalescent COVID-19.

The CDR3 loop is CASSSRAGSGNTIYF. The CDR3 nucleotides read TGTGCCAGCAGCTCCCGTGCGGGCTCTGGAAACACCATATATTTT. The genes are TRBV7-9 and TRBJ1-3, with D unclear. Germline V CDR1 and CDR2: SEHNR, FQNEAQ (reference sequence). The CDR3 is made up of 15 amino acids. The ends were cut back, 4 bases at V and 0 bases at J, with 10 bases in the middle.